One and the same sample provided the 28 T cell receptor beta chains below, sequenced in a study of blood T cell repertoires in COVID-19. Measured with immunoSEQ multiplex PCR; TCRdb has only the in-frame clones, and not every one. The profile shows a few hundred thousand clones, just over 90% of them singletons. Input material: PBMCs or T cells enriched from blood (not recorded which). All receptors come from a woman between 35 and 50 years old who had been exposed to COVID-19.

The chain couples TRBV2 to TRBJ2-7, with TRBD2 matching 7 bases. Germline CDR1 reads SNHLY; CDR2 reads FYNNEI. With V trimmed by 6 bases and J by 3 bases, 8 bases remained unmatched. The CDR3 loop spans 14 amino acids. DNA for the CDR3: TGTGCCAGCAGATTGGGGGGGAGCCACTACGAGCAGTACTTC. The encoded protein is CASRLGGSHYEQYF.

The J gene is TRBJ2-7, the V gene TRBV5-6; perhaps TRBD2 as D (5 bases). In germline, CDR1 is SGHDT, CDR2 YYEEEE. V was clipped by 1 base and J by 0 bases, with 11 bases between them. The CDR3 has 15 amino acids. CDR3 in DNA: TGTGCCAGCAGCTTGACGACTATAAGCTCCTACGAGCAGTACTTC. Translating gives CASSLTTISSYEQYF.

The CDR3 nucleotides read TGTGCCAGCCAAGGGCAGGGTGCTGAAAAACTGTTTTTT. Translating gives CASQGQGAEKLFF. The chain has TRBV2 and TRBJ1-4, with D possibly TRBD1 on 5 matching bases. Germline-derived CDR1 and CDR2 are SNHLY and FYNNEI. The V gene lost 8 bases and the J gene lost 7 bases, with 14 bases spanning the gap. This CDR3 spans 13 amino acids.

The V gene is TRBV12-3 or TRBV12-4, the J gene TRBJ2-5, with 7 positions matching TRBD2. V was pared by 3 bases and J by 5 bases, with 3 bases of the junction left unmatched. This CDR3 comprises 13 residues. This CDR3 is CASSFFGGETQYF. As DNA, the CDR3 is TGTGCCAGCAGTTTCTTCGGGGGGGAGACCCAGTACTTC.

This clone was seen only once. V usage is TRBV5-1 and J usage is TRBJ1-1, with a possible D match to TRBD1 (5 bases). CDR1 is SGHRS and CDR2 is YFSETQ in the germline V gene. V lost 0 bases, J lost 4 bases, and 10 bases lay in between. The CDR3 is 14 residues long. CDR3 DNA: TGCGCCAGCAGCTTGGGTTCGGGGGGCACTGAAGCTTTCTTT. Its translation: CASSLGSGGTEAFF. The whole variable domain, remainder taken from reference TRBV5-1 and TRBJ1-1, is KAGVTQTPRYLIKTRGQQVTLSCSPISGHRSVSWYQQTPGQGLQFLFEYFSETQRNKGNFPGRFSGRQFSNSRSEMNVSTLELGDSALYLCASSLGSGGTEAFFGQGTRLTVV.

V and J are TRBV27 and TRBJ2-7, with TRBD1 matching over 12 bases. The ends lost 6 bases at V and 1 base at J; junction bases unmatched: 4. The CDR3 sequence is 15 residues long. The germline CDR1 and CDR2 sequences are MNHEY and SMNVEV (reference sequence). The CDR3 DNA reads as TGTGCCAGCAGCCGGGGACAGGGGGCGTCCTACGAGCAGTACTTC. It is translated as CASSRGQGASYEQYF.

The gene calls are TRBV11-3 and TRBJ2-2; D unresolved. The germline V gene has CDR1 SGHNT and CDR2 YENEEA. Trimming took 6 bases from V and 4 from J, leaving 15 bases between them. The CDR3 is 15 amino acids. This chain's CDR3 is CASRLLDSGTGELFF. For the CDR3, the DNA is TGTGCCAGCAGGCTTCTAGATAGTGGCACCGGGGAGCTGTTTTTT.

This chain links TRBV11-3 with TRBJ1-5, with D unresolved. V was cut by 0 bases and J by 6 bases, with 6 bases left in between. The CDR3 loop spans 13 amino acids. Germline V CDR1 and CDR2: SGHNT, YENEEA. The DNA of the CDR3 is TGTGCCAGCAGCTTAGATCTCAGTCAGCCCCAGCATTTT. Protein product: CASSLDLSQPQHF. The full variable domain, rest sourced from reference TRBV11-3 and TRBJ1-5, is EAGVVQSPRYKIIEKKQPVAFWCNPISGHNTLYWYLQNLGQGPELLIRYENEEAVDDSQLPKDRFSAERLKGVDSTLKIQPAELGDSAVYLCASSLDLSQPQHFGDGTRLSIL.

The chain combines TRBV11-3 with TRBJ1-4; 9 bases are a match to TRBD1. The V gene's germline CDR1 is SGHNT and CDR2 YENEEA. V was clipped by 5 bases and J by 8 bases; unmatched bases: 6. The CDR3 loop spans 14 amino acids. The CDR3: CASSPGTGYEKLFF. As DNA, the CDR3 is TGTGCCAGCAGCCCCGGGACAGGGTACGAAAAACTGTTTTTT.

There are a few counts of this clone. The chain combines TRBV10-3 with TRBJ2-2; no clear D gene. V was cut by 5 bases and J by 3 bases, with 10 bases left in between. The germline gives CDR1 ENHRY, CDR2 SYGVKD. The CDR3 is 14 residues long. DNA for the CDR3: TGTGCCATCAGTCACAACCGGGACACCGGGGAGCTGTTTTTT. It translates to CAISHNRDTGELFF.

The chain joins TRBV19 to TRBJ1-2, with a weak D call TRBD1 (5 bases). Trimming left V 6 bases short and J 8 bases short, with 13 bases between. Germline CDR1 LNHDA, CDR2 SQIVND (reference sequence). The CDR3 runs 12 residues. In DNA, the CDR3 is TGTGCCAGTAGCAGGGTTTCTAACGGCTACACCTTC. It specifies CASSRVSNGYTF.

V and J are TRBV15 and TRBJ1-4, with D perhaps TRBD1 (5 bases). The CDR3 consists of 15 residues. With 0 bases removed from V and 7 bases from J, the gap between germline ends came to 12 bases. The germline gives CDR1 LNHNV, CDR2 YYDKDF (reference sequence). The DNA for the CDR3 is TGTGCCACCAGCAGAGATAGAGGGAGGGGTGAAAAACTGTTTTTT. This translates into CATSRDRGRGEKLFF.

The chain links TRBV11-3 to TRBJ2-3; a weak D match, TRBD2 (6 bases). This CDR3 spans 15 amino acids. Per the germline V gene, CDR1 is SGHNT and CDR2 is YENEEA. With 3 bases removed from V and 4 bases from J, the gap between germline ends came to 14 bases. The CDR3 region is CASSFGGTGADTQYF. CDR3 DNA: TGTGCCAGCAGCTTCGGCGGTACGGGAGCAGATACGCAGTATTTT.

The chain carries TRBV3-1 (or the pseudogene TRBV3-2) and TRBJ2-7; D remains unclear. Trimming pared 3 bases from V and 0 bases from J, leaving 15 bases between. Germline V gene sequence: CDR1 LGHDT, CDR2 YNNKEL (reference sequence). The CDR3 extends over 16 amino acids. Written as DNA, the CDR3 is TGTGCCAGCAGCCAGGAACTTAGCCCAATCTCCTACGAGCAGTACTTC. As protein: CASSQELSPISYEQYF.

CDR3 sequence reads: CASSQDRGNGYTF. CDR3 coding DNA: TGCGCCAGCAGCCAGGACAGGGGGAATGGCTACACCTTC. The chain links TRBV5-1 to TRBJ1-2; TRBD1 matches 10 bases. The length of the CDR3 is 13 residues. Germline V gene lookup returns CDR1 SGHRS and CDR2 YFSETQ. The ends lost 4 bases at V and 6 bases at J; junction bases unmatched: 3.

The J gene is TRBJ2-2, the V gene TRBV7-9, with unresolved D. Germline CDR1 and CDR2: SEHNR and FQNEAQ (reference sequence). V shed 7 bases and J shed 0 bases, with 9 bases lying between them. The CDR3 consists of 14 residues. The CDR3 nucleotides are TGTGCCAGCACCGGGCTCGCGAACACCGGGGAGCTGTTTTTT. It yields the protein CASTGLANTGELFF. Using reference TRBV7-9 and TRBJ2-2 for the parts outside the CDR3, the full variable domain is DTGVSQNPRHKITKRGQNVTFRCDPISEHNRLYWYRQTLGQGPEFLTYFQNEAQLEKSRLLSDRFSAERPKGSFSTLEIQRTEQGDSAMYLCASTGLANTGELFFGEGSRLTVL.

A single count supports this clone. J is TRBJ1-2 and V is TRBV19; 9 positions match TRBD1. Germline lookup yields CDR1 LNHDA and CDR2 SQIVND (reference sequence). The CDR3 has 15 amino acids. The junction had 4 bases not matched to a gene; V was cut back by 5 bases and J by 0 bases. CDR3 sequence reads: CASSSDRGANYGYTF. The CDR3 DNA reads as TGTGCCAGTAGTTCGGACAGGGGAGCTAACTATGGCTACACCTTC. The full variable domain, with the rest looked up from reference TRBV19 and TRBJ1-2, is DGGITQSPKYLFRKEGQNVTLSCEQNLNHDAMYWYRQDPGQGLRLIYYSQIVNDFQKGDIAEGYSVSREKKESFPLTVTSAQKNPTAFYLCASSSDRGANYGYTFGSGTRLTVV.

The rearrangement uses TRBV4-3 and TRBJ1-5; 8 bases align to TRBD1. CDR1 and CDR2 (germline): LGHNA, YSLEER. V was pared by 4 bases and J by 4 bases, with 6 bases of the junction left unmatched. This CDR3 is 15 amino acids long. CDR3 DNA sequence: TGCGCCAGCAGCCTCCGGACAGGGTTTAATCAGCCCCAGCATTTT. The encoded protein is CASSLRTGFNQPQHF.

The chain is built from TRBV11-3 and TRBJ1-1; D not certain. The ends were cut back, 7 bases at V and 0 bases at J, with 15 bases in the middle. Germline CDR1 is SGHNT and CDR2 is YENEEA. The CDR3 length is 15 residues. CDR3 nucleotides: TGTGCCAGCACCCTCCAAACAAAAATGAACACTGAAGCTTTCTTT. Protein sequence: CASTLQTKMNTEAFF.

The chain couples TRBV5-1 to TRBJ1-1; TRBD1 aligns across 7 bases. There are 15 residues in the CDR3. J lost 0 bases, V lost 4 bases, and 6 bases had no gene match. Germline V gives CDR1 SGHRS, CDR2 YFSETQ. CDR3 nucleotides: TGCGCCAGCAGCCCCCCGACAGGGATGAACACTGAAGCTTTCTTT. This gives the protein CASSPPTGMNTEAFF.

This chain links TRBV9 with TRBJ2-3; D may be TRBD1 (5 bases). CDR1 and CDR2 from the germline V gene are SGDLS and YYNGEE. CDR3 length: 16 residues. V was trimmed by 4 bases and J by 1 base, leaving 16 bases between them. CDR3 nucleotides: TGTGCCAGCAGCCAGGGCCCCGACATCCGCACAGATACGCAGTATTTT. This gives the protein CASSQGPDIRTDTQYF.

The chain is built from TRBV7-3 and TRBJ1-4; D remains ambiguous. Trimming stripped 2 bases from V and 7 bases from J, with 14 bases between. The CDR3 runs to 15 residues. Germline loops: CDR1 SGHTA, CDR2 FQGTGA. DNA for the CDR3: TGTGCCAGCAGCTTATCCGGGGTCTTAGGTGAAAAACTGTTTTTT. Its translation: CASSLSGVLGEKLFF.

The chain employs TRBV2 and TRBJ1-2; TRBD1 matches 9 bases. The CDR3 has 14 residues. In germline, CDR1 is SNHLY, CDR2 FYNNEI. V gave up 5 bases and J gave up 5 bases; unmatched junction bases: 6. The CDR3 loop is CASSSGQGLYGYTF. The CDR3 coding sequence is TGTGCCAGCAGTTCCGGACAGGGGTTATATGGCTACACCTTC.

This clone appeared once. The chain carries TRBV7-3 and TRBJ1-2, with D maybe TRBD1 (6 bases). Trimming cost V 1 base and J 2 bases, with 20 bases left between them. Per the germline V gene, CDR1 is SGHTA and CDR2 is FQGTGA. This CDR3 contains 18 residues. Here the CDR3 reads CASSLIGGAIGFNYGYTF. Written as DNA, the CDR3 is TGTGCCAGCAGCTTAATAGGGGGAGCTATAGGATTCAACTATGGCTACACCTTC.

This chain uses TRBV29-1 with TRBJ2-3, with a tentative D call TRBD2 (5 bases). V was pared by 4 bases and J by 0 bases, with 8 bases between. Looked up from germline, CDR1 is SQVTM and CDR2 is ANQGSEA. The CDR3 extends over 13 amino acids. This chain's CDR3 is CSVAPGSTDTQYF. The CDR3 DNA sequence: TGCAGCGTTGCTCCGGGGAGCACAGATACGCAGTATTTT.

Here the CDR3 reads CASSYRGRGTEAFF. In nucleotides, the CDR3 is TGTGCCAGCAGTTATAGGGGGCGAGGCACTGAAGCTTTCTTT. V is TRBV28 and J is TRBJ1-1, with 7 bases identical to TRBD1. The CDR3 runs to 14 residues. Germline-derived CDR1 and CDR2 are MDHEN and SYDVKM. J was trimmed by 4 bases and V by 4 bases; bases with no gene match: 6.

The V call is TRBV7-2, the J call TRBJ1-5, with D perhaps TRBD1 (5 bases). Germline assignment: CDR1 SGHTA and CDR2 FQGNSA. Trimming pared 5 bases from V and 7 bases from J, leaving 24 bases between. This CDR3 is 17 amino acids long. The CDR3 bases are TGTGCCAGCAGCCAGCCACCCTCCAAAGGGGCCGGGCAGCCCCAGCATTTT. It encodes CASSQPPSKGAGQPQHF. The full variable domain, with the rest looked up from reference TRBV7-2 and TRBJ1-5, is GAGVSQSPSNKVTEKGKDVELRCDPISGHTALYWYRQSLGQGLEFLIYFQGNSAPDKSGLPSDRFSAERTGGSVSTLTIQRTQQEDSAVYLCASSQPPSKGAGQPQHFGDGTRLSIL.

The chain has TRBV10-2 and TRBJ1-5; no firm D call. The CDR3 contains 12 residues. Germline V gives CDR1 WSHSY, CDR2 SAAADI. Trimming stripped 3 bases from V and 4 bases from J, with 4 bases between. CDR3 sequence: CASSDSNQPQHF. The CDR3 DNA follows: TGCGCCAGCAGTGACAGTAATCAGCCCCAGCATTTT.